These T cell receptor beta chains were read from a single sample in a study of blood T cell repertoires in COVID-19. The repertoire was sequenced with immunoSEQ multiplex PCR; TCRdb's copy has only in-frame clones and lacks some. The data contain roughly 220,000 clones, around 84% of them singletons. The sample was peripheral blood. These receptors all stem from a man older than 75 with acute or convalescent COVID-19. The CDR3 runs from the conserved cysteine through the conserved F or W. The D gene is left open where the match is weak. Clone sizes are given selectively: once, few, many, or a class where the clone is expanded.

j_gene: TRBJ2-1
d_gene: TRBD2
v_gene: TRBV5-8
abundance: .
CDR3aa: CASSLALTSWVGEQFF
CDR3nt: TGTGCCAGCAGCTTGGCCCTGACTAGCTGGGTCGGTGAGCAGTTCTTC

j_gene: TRBJ2-3
d_gene: TRBD2
v_gene: TRBV7-2
abundance: .
CDR3aa: CASSQTGGRATDTQYF
CDR3nt: TGTGCCAGCAGCCAGACTGGGGGGAGGGCCACAGATACGCAGTATTTT

j_gene: TRBJ1-6
d_gene: .
v_gene: TRBV18
abundance: .
CDR3aa: CASSPRTEVFRSPLHF
CDR3nt: TGTGCCAGCTCACCACGGACAGAGGTCTTCAGGTCACCCCTCCACTTT

j_gene: TRBJ2-1
d_gene: TRBD2
v_gene: TRBV6-2/TRBV6-3
abundance: .
CDR3aa: CASSGGLAGVNEQFF
CDR3nt: TGTGCCAGCAGTGGGGGACTAGCGGGAGTCAATGAGCAGTTCTTC

j_gene: TRBJ1-6
d_gene: .
v_gene: TRBV27
abundance: .
CDR3aa: CASSFEGFSPLHF
CDR3nt: TGTGCCAGCAGTTTTGAGGGTTTCTCACCCCTCCACTTT

j_gene: TRBJ2-7
d_gene: TRBD1
v_gene: TRBV10-3
abundance: .
CDR3aa: CAIRGTGEEQYF
CDR3nt: TGTGCCATCAGGGGGACAGGGGAAGAGCAGTACTTC

j_gene: TRBJ2-3
d_gene: TRBD2
v_gene: TRBV24-1
abundance: .
CDR3aa: CATSDNLAGSGTQYF
CDR3nt: TGTGCCACCAGTGATAACCTAGCGGGTTCGGGTACGCAGTATTTT

j_gene: TRBJ2-1
d_gene: TRBD2
v_gene: TRBV27
abundance: .
CDR3aa: CASSLPGLAGEQFF
CDR3nt: TGTGCCAGCAGTTTACCCGGATTAGCGGGTGAGCAGTTCTTC

j_gene: TRBJ1-2
d_gene: .
v_gene: TRBV12-5
abundance: once
CDR3aa: CASGLPGGGYTF
CDR3nt: TGTGCTAGTGGTTTGCCCGGGGGGGGCTACACCTTC

j_gene: TRBJ1-1
d_gene: TRBD1
v_gene: TRBV18
abundance: .
CDR3aa: CASSPRQGANTEAFF
CDR3nt: TGTGCCAGCTCACCTCGACAGGGGGCGAACACTGAAGCTTTCTTT

j_gene: TRBJ2-5
d_gene: .
v_gene: TRBV7-2
abundance: .
CDR3aa: CASSLVARGGETQYF
CDR3nt: TGTGCCAGCAGCTTAGTAGCGCGAGGAGGGGAGACCCAGTACTTC

j_gene: TRBJ1-6
d_gene: .
v_gene: TRBV2
abundance: .
CDR3aa: CASTPLGGGGSPLHF
CDR3nt: TGTGCCAGCACCCCCCTGGGGGGGGGCGGTTCACCCCTCCACTTT

j_gene: TRBJ2-1
d_gene: .
v_gene: TRBV10-3
abundance: .
CDR3aa: CAASGVEGDEQFF
CDR3nt: TGTGCCGCCTCCGGCGTGGAGGGCGATGAGCAGTTCTTC

j_gene: TRBJ2-4
d_gene: TRBD1
v_gene: TRBV18
abundance: .
CDR3aa: CASSPGTVKNIQYF
CDR3nt: TGTGCCAGCTCACCCGGGACAGTCAAAAACATTCAGTACTTC

j_gene: TRBJ2-7
d_gene: .
v_gene: TRBV15
abundance: .
CDR3aa: CATSRYSVEPSYEQYF
CDR3nt: TGTGCCACCAGCAGATATAGCGTAGAACCCTCCTACGAGCAGTACTTC

j_gene: TRBJ1-5
d_gene: .
v_gene: TRBV10-3
abundance: .
CDR3aa: CAISESLGEPQHF
CDR3nt: TGTGCCATCAGTGAGAGCTTAGGGGAGCCCCAGCATTTT

j_gene: TRBJ1-2
d_gene: .
v_gene: TRBV19
abundance: .
CDR3aa: CASSINTGANYGYTF
CDR3nt: TGTGCCAGTAGTATAAACACGGGTGCTAACTATGGCTACACCTTC

j_gene: TRBJ2-7
d_gene: TRBD1
v_gene: TRBV10-3
abundance: .
CDR3aa: CAISGTGGSYEQYF
CDR3nt: TGTGCCATCAGTGGGACAGGGGGGTCCTACGAGCAGTACTTC

j_gene: TRBJ1-6
d_gene: .
v_gene: TRBV21-1
abundance: .
CDR3aa: CATRGTDQNSPLHF
CDR3nt: TGTGCAACGCGCGGGACAGACCAAAATTCACCCCTCCACTTT

j_gene: TRBJ2-1
d_gene: .
v_gene: TRBV6-6
abundance: .
CDR3aa: CASSWDSSGNEQFF
CDR3nt: TGTGCCAGCAGTTGGGATAGTAGCGGCAATGAGCAGTTCTTC

j_gene: TRBJ2-1
d_gene: .
v_gene: TRBV27
abundance: .
CDR3aa: CASRPYHTSGNEQFF
CDR3nt: TGTGCCAGCAGACCCTACCACACCTCGGGGAATGAGCAGTTCTTC

j_gene: TRBJ1-3
d_gene: .
v_gene: TRBV4-1
abundance: few
CDR3aa: CASSPGGSGNTIYF
CDR3nt: TGCGCCAGCAGCCCAGGAGGTTCCGGAAACACCATATATTTT

j_gene: TRBJ2-1
d_gene: TRBD2
v_gene: TRBV18
abundance: once
CDR3aa: CASSRGTSGFFEQFF
CDR3nt: TGTGCCAGCTCGCGCGGGACTAGCGGTTTCTTTGAGCAGTTCTTC

j_gene: TRBJ2-3
d_gene: .
v_gene: TRBV4-3
abundance: .
CDR3aa: CASSPGLGSRTTDTQYF
CDR3nt: TGCGCCAGCAGCCCCGGGTTGGGGAGCCGTACAACAGATACGCAGTATTTT

j_gene: TRBJ1-5
d_gene: .
v_gene: TRBV18
abundance: .
CDR3aa: CASSPVERGSNQPQHF
CDR3nt: TGTGCCAGCTCACCAGTGGAGAGAGGGAGCAATCAGCCCCAGCATTTT

j_gene: TRBJ1-3
d_gene: .
v_gene: TRBV7-2
abundance: .
CDR3aa: CASSFQGGSGNTIYF
CDR3nt: TGTGCCAGCAGCTTCCAGGGTGGCTCTGGAAACACCATATATTTT

j_gene: TRBJ1-5
d_gene: TRBD1
v_gene: TRBV27
abundance: .
CDR3aa: CASSQWTGPNQPQHF
CDR3nt: TGTGCCAGCAGTCAGTGGACAGGGCCAAATCAGCCCCAGCATTTT

j_gene: TRBJ1-3
d_gene: .
v_gene: TRBV30
abundance: .
CDR3aa: CAWSSGSGNTIYF
CDR3nt: TGTGCCTGGAGCAGCGGTTCTGGAAACACCATATATTTT

j_gene: TRBJ2-1
d_gene: .
v_gene: TRBV27
abundance: .
CDR3aa: CASSYYRYSYNEQFF
CDR3nt: TGTGCCAGCAGTTATTACAGGTACTCCTACAATGAGCAGTTCTTC

j_gene: TRBJ2-3
d_gene: TRBD1
v_gene: TRBV7-3
abundance: few
CDR3aa: CTWTGDCEAQYF
CDR3nt: TGTACCTGGACAGGGGATTGTGAGGCGCAGTATTTT

j_gene: TRBJ2-2
d_gene: .
v_gene: TRBV5-1
abundance: .
CDR3aa: CASSLGGINTGELFF
CDR3nt: TGCGCCAGCAGCTTGGGAGGGATCAACACCGGGGAGCTGTTTTTT

j_gene: TRBJ1-2
d_gene: .
v_gene: TRBV21-1
abundance: .
CDR3aa: CASRNRDRTGRRGYTF
CDR3nt: TGTGCCAGCAGGAACCGGGACAGGACAGGGCGTAGGGGCTACACCTTC

j_gene: TRBJ1-1
d_gene: .
v_gene: TRBV3-1/TRBV3-2
abundance: once
CDR3aa: CASSQGRGANTEAFF
CDR3nt: TGTGCCAGCAGCCAAGGTCGGGGGGCGAACACTGAAGCTTTCTTT

j_gene: TRBJ1-5
d_gene: TRBD1
v_gene: TRBV2
abundance: .
CDR3aa: CASSRDSFSNQPQHF
CDR3nt: TGTGCCAGCAGTCGGGACAGTTTTAGCAATCAGCCCCAGCATTTT

j_gene: TRBJ1-3
d_gene: .
v_gene: TRBV6-5
abundance: .
CDR3aa: CASSWGAGNTIYF
CDR3nt: TGTGCCAGCAGCTGGGGAGCTGGAAACACCATATATTTT

j_gene: TRBJ1-1
d_gene: .
v_gene: TRBV3-1/TRBV3-2
abundance: .
CDR3aa: CASSQDLTYSFPEAFF
CDR3nt: TGTGCCAGCAGCCAAGATCTGACTTACTCGTTTCCTGAAGCTTTCTTT